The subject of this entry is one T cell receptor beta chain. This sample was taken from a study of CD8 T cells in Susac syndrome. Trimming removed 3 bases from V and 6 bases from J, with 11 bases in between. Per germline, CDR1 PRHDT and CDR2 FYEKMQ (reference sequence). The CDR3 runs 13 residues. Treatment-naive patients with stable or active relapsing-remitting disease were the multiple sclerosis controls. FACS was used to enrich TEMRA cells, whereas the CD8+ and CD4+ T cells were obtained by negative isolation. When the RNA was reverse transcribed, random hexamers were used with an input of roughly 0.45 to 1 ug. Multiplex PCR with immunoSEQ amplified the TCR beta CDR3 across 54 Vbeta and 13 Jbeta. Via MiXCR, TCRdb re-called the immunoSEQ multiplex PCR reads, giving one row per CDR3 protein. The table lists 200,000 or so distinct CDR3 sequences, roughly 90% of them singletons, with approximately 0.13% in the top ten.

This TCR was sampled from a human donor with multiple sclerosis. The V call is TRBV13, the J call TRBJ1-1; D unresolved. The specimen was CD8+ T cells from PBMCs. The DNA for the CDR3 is TGTGCCAGCAGCTTCTACCCGAGCGCTGAAGCTTTCTTT. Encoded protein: CASSFYPSAEAFF.